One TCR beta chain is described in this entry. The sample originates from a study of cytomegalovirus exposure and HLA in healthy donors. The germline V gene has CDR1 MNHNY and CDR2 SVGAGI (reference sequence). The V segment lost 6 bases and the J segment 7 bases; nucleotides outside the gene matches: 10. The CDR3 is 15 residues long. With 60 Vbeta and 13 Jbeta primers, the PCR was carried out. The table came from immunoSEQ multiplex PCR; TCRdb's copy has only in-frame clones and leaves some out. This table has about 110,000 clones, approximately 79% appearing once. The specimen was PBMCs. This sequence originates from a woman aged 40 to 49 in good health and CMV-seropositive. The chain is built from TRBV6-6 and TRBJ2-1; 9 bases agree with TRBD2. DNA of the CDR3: TGTGCCAGCAGCACAGTTAGCGGGGGATTAAATGAGCAGTTCTTC. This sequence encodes CASSTVSGGLNEQFF.